In this sample, the clone carrying this TCR beta chain turned up a few times. As yet, its antigen is unknown. This CDR3 spans 15 amino acids. The V and J ends lost 0 bases and 3 bases respectively, with 12 bases between them. The germline V gene has CDR1 DFQATT and CDR2 SNEGSKA (reference sequence). The data originate from a study of T cells in Graves' hyperthyroidism and ophthalmopathy. Diagnosing involved the use of clinical symptoms, serum thyroxine and TRAb, thyroid ultrasound and orbital computed tomography. Regions amplified from RNA transcripts were the TCR beta CDR3 regions. Using the HTBI primer set, a first-round RT-PCR was run on the TCR CDR3. TCRdb itself ran the multiplex PCR reads through MiXCR, one entry per CDR3 protein. There are some 510,000 distinct CDR3 sequences in the sample; 46% occur only once, and approximately 8.2% lies in the top ten. The study, taken as a whole, reports: Stable hyperthyroidism and ophthalmopathy were separated using 13 V-J signatures. Before onset, ophthalmopathy was predicted by the model a median around 6 months earlier.

Source material: peripheral blood or thyroid tissue (not recorded which). The chain combines TRBV20-1 with TRBJ1-5; D is perhaps TRBD1 (5 bases). This TCR was sampled from a woman aged 18-29 years with Graves' hyperthyroidism. CDR3 sequence reads: CSARETQGLNQPQHF. DNA of the CDR3: TGCAGTGCTAGAGAGACTCAGGGACTCAATCAGCCCCAGCATTTT.